This TCR beta chain was retrieved from a study of blood T cell repertoires in COVID-19 (dated by TCRdb to the early 2020s). Regarding the study in general: Samples from collaborators originated in the United States, Italy and Spain and spanned both the acute and convalescent phases of COVID-19. The prospective study material was composed of cDNA or gDNA derived from T cells, B-cell-depleted T cells, or PBMCs. Deeply sampled blood TCRbeta repertoires from subjects exposed to, actively infected with, or recovered from COVID-19 were included in the dataset. A freely available public database, intended as a resource for researchers studying the immune response to SARS-CoV-2, is where the repertoires were released. Samples came from the ongoing ImmuneRACE study (first 160 participants) plus 1,254 subjects from 6 global collaborators. A de-identified subject ID, COVID-19 status, age in years and sex were almost always included in the sample metadata. Where available, HLA class I and class II types were obtained from metadata supplied by the sample provider rather than from assay-based typing.

Worth noting for this clone: It lacks a known antigen. Per-nucleotide qualities are absent, and no much larger clonotype sits a single base away.

V drops 7 bases and J drops 4 bases, leaving 14 bases in between. Looking up the germline V gene (reference sequence) yields CDR1 GTSNPN and CDR2 SVGIG. Reading from cysteine to phenylalanine, the CDR3 counts 12 amino acids. Only the CDR3 region is kept as DNA, spanning 36 bases read in frame from base 1. In the prospective study, participants were about 18 to 89 years old, resided in approximately 22 geographic areas of the United States, and were enrolled through a virtual design. In the prospective study, cohorts were assigned on the basis of participant-reported clinical history obtained from a screening survey and a study questionnaire. In the prospective study, mobile phlebotomists collected whole blood, serum and a nasopharyngeal or oropharyngeal swab from each participant. Additional blood draws and questionnaires over a 2-month period could optionally be provided by prospective study participants. Before DNA extraction, prospective study blood samples were shipped either frozen or at room temperature.

The immunoSEQ Assay, a bias-controlled multiplex PCR, was used to amplify TCRbeta CDR3 regions from genomic DNA. In the source study's methods: Nucleated cell counts per sample were estimated from amplification of reference gene primers within the assay. Sequence reads were collapsed and filtered to measure the absolute abundance of every unique TCRbeta CDR3 rearrangement. Productive Simpson clonality was computed per sample as the square root of Simpson's diversity index over productive rearrangements. Imported from immuneACCESS, the table was reduced by TCRdb to in-frame sequences with V and J called. These copies leave out some clones; in studies compared against another copy, an unresolved V gene accounts for under half, and the cause of the remainder is not known. V, J and clone size were drawn from that table, and D and trimming were deduced from the DNA. The sample table shows 350,000 to 400,000 clones, and over 75% are seen once. The ten largest account for roughly 0.97% of the sample.

Findings and caveats that apply to the study as a whole: How much clinical and demographic metadata was included differed by source and by participant, and the metadata was provided uncurated.

The source is a young woman with acute COVID-19. In this chain, TRBV30 is recombined with TRBJ2-7, and the D gene may be TRBD1, 5 bases matching. Material: PBMCs or T cells enriched from blood (not recorded which). This receptor has the CDR3 CAYKDQGYEQYF. The DNA sequence is as follows: TGTGCCTACAAAGACCAGGGTTACGAGCAGTACTTC.